This T cell receptor (beta chain) was recorded in a study of blood T cell repertoires in COVID-19. In the original workflow: Estimation of nucleated cell counts was performed using reference gene primer amplification. Clones were read by immunoSEQ multiplex PCR, and TCRdb kept only the in-frame ones, dropping some. That table supplies the V and J calls and clone size; D and trimming were determined from the DNA. The sample has about 210,000 clones; approximately 82% are singletons. Per germline, CDR1 KGHSH and CDR2 LQKENI. Germline trimming cut 3 bases from V and 7 bases from J; bases unmatched to any gene: 6. The CDR3 spans 15 residues.

Specimen: peripheral blood. The sequence was obtained from a woman aged 40 to 50 with acute or convalescent COVID-19. V and J are TRBV18 and TRBJ1-6; TRBD1 matches at 7 bases. This chain's CDR3 is CASSPGTVPNSPLHF. CDR3 bases: TGTGCCAGCTCACCCGGGACAGTCCCCAATTCACCCCTCCACTTT.